This T cell receptor beta chain originates from a study of long-term antiretroviral therapy in people with HIV. Study conclusions and caveats: Specimens of blood were obtained during about 2003 to 2018, possibly under older ART regimens.

There were no participants with HIV treated outside the United States. V lost 5 bases and J lost 3; bases outside the gene matches: 5. Germline V gene data show CDR1 as MNHEY and CDR2 as SVGAGI. This CDR3 contains 15 residues. With respect to this clone: As yet, its antigen is unknown.

They ran version v3.0 of the immunoSEQ assay at survey level. Produced via immunoSEQ multiplex PCR; TCRdb's table is partial and in-frame only. The repertoire consists of about 21,000 clones, with about nine tenths occurring once and the leading ten covering 7.5% to 9.5%. The sequencing here drew on unsorted PBMCs, taken 4.2 to 4.5 years before starting antiretroviral therapy. The sequence derives from a woman under 40 with HIV. The rearrangement joins TRBV6-5 to TRBJ2-1, with TRBD2 matching over 9 bases. The DNA for the CDR3 is TGTGCCAGCAGTCTTAGCGGGAGAGGCTACAATGAGCAGTTCTTC. This codes for CASSLSGRGYNEQFF.